These 6 T cell receptor beta chains share one sample of origin, sequenced in a study of T-cell memory formation after mild COVID-19. MiXCR, run by TCRdb on the 5' RACE reads, gives a single entry per CDR3 protein. The sample includes approximately 260,000 distinct CDR3 sequences, roughly 16% of them seen just once. The sample comprised PBMCs or a T cell subset sorted from them (not recorded which). The receptors come from a man aged 18 to 35 who had mild COVID-19 (a few samples of this study predate the infection). Cell type and time point are not known.

This clonotype was detected only a few times. This chain links TRBV19 with TRBJ1-1; 8 positions agree with TRBD1. With V trimmed by 5 bases and J by 1 base, 9 bases remained unmatched. Germline CDR1 is LNHDA and CDR2 is SQIVND (reference sequence). This CDR3 is built from 16 residues. CDR3 in DNA: TGTGCCAGTAGTCCCGGACAGGGATGGGGGAACACTGAAGCTTTCTTT. It yields the protein CASSPGQGWGNTEAFF.

In its sample, this clonotype was seen a few times. The chain couples TRBV27 to TRBJ2-5, with 11 bases lining up with TRBD2. This CDR3 comprises 13 residues. The trim removed 7 bases at V and 5 bases at J, leaving 3 bases unmatched. In germline, CDR1 is MNHEY, CDR2 SMNVEV (reference sequence). The CDR3 reads CASTRLAGETQYF. CDR3 coding DNA: TGTGCCAGCACCCGACTAGCGGGGGAGACCCAGTACTTC.

This rearrangement joins TRBV6-5 to TRBJ2-7; TRBD1 matches at 10 bases. CDR1 MNHEY and CDR2 SVGAGI come from the germline V gene. CDR3 length: 15 amino acids. V dropped 4 bases and J dropped 3; count of bases not matched to a gene: 6. This CDR3 reads CASSSPRDRGYEQYF. The CDR3 nucleotides are TGTGCCAGCAGTTCCCCCCGGGACAGGGGCTACGAGCAGTACTTC.

V is TRBV24-1 and J is TRBJ1-4; 7 bases align to TRBD1. The junction had 4 bases not matched to a gene; V was cut back by 4 bases and J by 0 bases. The germline gives CDR1 KGHDR, CDR2 SFDVKD. This CDR3 spans 16 amino acids. CDR3 residues: CATSEGTAATNEKLFF. The CDR3 bases are TGTGCCACCAGTGAGGGGACAGCAGCAACTAATGAAAAACTGTTTTTT.

The V call is TRBV21-1, the J call TRBJ2-7; the table assigns TRBD2, which was not confirmed against the DNA. TRBV21-1 is a known pseudogene. The CDR3 covers 17 residues. For the CDR3, the DNA is TGTGCCAGCAGCGCAACCAGAGCGGAGCTCTACTCCTACGAGCAGTACGTC. The encoded protein is CASSATRAELYSYEQYV.

This clonotype was detected a few times. The chain uses TRBV12-3 or TRBV12-4 and TRBJ2-7; TRBD1 aligns across 9 bases. This CDR3 is built from 15 residues. The V and J ends lost 6 bases and 3 bases, in that order; junction bases with no gene match: 9. CDR3 amino acids: CASRSPGTGNYEQYF. DNA of the CDR3: TGTGCCAGCAGGTCACCCGGGACAGGGAACTACGAGCAGTACTTC.